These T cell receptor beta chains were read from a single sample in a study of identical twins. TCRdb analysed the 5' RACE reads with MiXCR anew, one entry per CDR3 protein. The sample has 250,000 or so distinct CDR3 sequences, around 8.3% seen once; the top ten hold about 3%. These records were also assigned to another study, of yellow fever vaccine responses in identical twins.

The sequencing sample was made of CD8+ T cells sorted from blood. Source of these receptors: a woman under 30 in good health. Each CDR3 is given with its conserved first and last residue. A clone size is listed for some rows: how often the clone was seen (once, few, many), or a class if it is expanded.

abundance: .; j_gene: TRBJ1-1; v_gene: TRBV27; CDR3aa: CASSLMGLHTEAFF
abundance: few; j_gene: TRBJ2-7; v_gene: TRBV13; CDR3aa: CASSLGPSGGYEQYF
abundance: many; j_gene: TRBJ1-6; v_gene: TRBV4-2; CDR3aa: CASSLPTGQTNSPLHF
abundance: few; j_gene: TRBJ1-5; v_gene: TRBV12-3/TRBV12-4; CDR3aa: CASSPRGLGGNQPQHF
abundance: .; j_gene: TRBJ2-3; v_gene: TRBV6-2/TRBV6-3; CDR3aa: CASSWTSGGRIDTQYF
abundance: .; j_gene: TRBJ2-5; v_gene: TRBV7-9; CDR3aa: CASSLAGVGTVGETQYF
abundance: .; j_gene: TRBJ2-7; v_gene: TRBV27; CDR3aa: CASSHRQGLYEQYF
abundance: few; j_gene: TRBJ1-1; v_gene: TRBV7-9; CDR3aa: CAEGDRSTEAFF
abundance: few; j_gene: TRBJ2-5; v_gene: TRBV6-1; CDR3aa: CASSPLELNPFQETQYF
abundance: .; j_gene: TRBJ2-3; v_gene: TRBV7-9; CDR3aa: CASSQGPGTRTDTQYF
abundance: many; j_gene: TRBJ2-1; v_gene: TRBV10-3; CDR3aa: CAISGITSGRGNEQFF
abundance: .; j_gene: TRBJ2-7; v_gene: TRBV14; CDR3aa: CASKDYRNYEQYF
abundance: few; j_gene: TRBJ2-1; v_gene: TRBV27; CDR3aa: CASSLLGPHGNNEQFF
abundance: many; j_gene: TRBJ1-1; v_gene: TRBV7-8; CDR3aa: CASSSPSRADTEAFF
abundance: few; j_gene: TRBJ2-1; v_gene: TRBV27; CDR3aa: CASSFIAGGRNEQFF
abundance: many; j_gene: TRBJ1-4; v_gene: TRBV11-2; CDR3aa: CASMPRAPAGEKLFF
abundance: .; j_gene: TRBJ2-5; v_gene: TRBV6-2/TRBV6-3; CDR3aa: CASSYRDPQETQYF
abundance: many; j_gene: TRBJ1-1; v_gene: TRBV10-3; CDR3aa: CAISRQGTEAFF
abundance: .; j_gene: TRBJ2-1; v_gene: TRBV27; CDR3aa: CASRLAGGPDEQFF
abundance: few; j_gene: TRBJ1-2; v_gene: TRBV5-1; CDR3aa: CASSFYRGNGYTF
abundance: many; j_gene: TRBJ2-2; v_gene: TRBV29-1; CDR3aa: CSVDLSTGELFF
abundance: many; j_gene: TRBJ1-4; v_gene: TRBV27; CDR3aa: CASSLSDGENINEKLFF
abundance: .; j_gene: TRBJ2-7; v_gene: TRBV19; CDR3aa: CASSARDADEQYF
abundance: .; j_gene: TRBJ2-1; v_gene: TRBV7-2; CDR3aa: CASSQTGYEQFF
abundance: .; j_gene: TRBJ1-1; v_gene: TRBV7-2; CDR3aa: CASSLGDVPEAFF
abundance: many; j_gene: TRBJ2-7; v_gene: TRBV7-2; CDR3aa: CASSLSGGFYEQYF
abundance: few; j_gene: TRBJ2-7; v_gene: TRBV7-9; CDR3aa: CASSLRGVNEQYF
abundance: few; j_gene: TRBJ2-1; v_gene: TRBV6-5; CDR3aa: CASSYNPGDSYNEQFF
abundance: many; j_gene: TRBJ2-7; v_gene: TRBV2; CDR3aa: CASRGTLSYEQYF
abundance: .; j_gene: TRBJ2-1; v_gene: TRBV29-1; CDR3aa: CSADWEIDSYNEQFF
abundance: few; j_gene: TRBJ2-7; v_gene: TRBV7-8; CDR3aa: CASSSGTQAYEQYF
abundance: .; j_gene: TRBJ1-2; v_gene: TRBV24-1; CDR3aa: CATSEDGQGPGYTF
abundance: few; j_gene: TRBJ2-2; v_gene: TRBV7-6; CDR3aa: CASRSGRGVENTGELFF
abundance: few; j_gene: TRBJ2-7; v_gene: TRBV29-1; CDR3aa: CSVETSGVSEQYF
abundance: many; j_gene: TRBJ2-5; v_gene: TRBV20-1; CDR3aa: CSASEIGVETQYF
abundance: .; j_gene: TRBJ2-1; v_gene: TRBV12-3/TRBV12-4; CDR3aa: CASGGQGHYNEQFF
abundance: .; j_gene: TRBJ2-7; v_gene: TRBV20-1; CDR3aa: CSARLDTYEQYF
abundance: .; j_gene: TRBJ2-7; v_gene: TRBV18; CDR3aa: CASSPLRDRTPYEQYF
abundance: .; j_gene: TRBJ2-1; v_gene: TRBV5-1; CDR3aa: CASSLEGTGDNEQFF
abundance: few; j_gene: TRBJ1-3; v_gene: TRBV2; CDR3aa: CASIGQGTISGNTIYF